Shown below are 12 T cell receptor beta chains from a single sample sequenced in a study of T cell repertoires in cytomegalovirus infection. TCRdb called the reads again in MiXCR, with one record for every CDR3 protein. The sample has under 350,000 distinct CDR3 sequences, 9.5% seen once; the top ten hold 4.3%. Sequencing was performed on PBMCs. The receptors derive from a human donor in good health (CMV status not recorded). Some clones in this sample may be carry-over from other donors' samples.

This clonotype was picked up a small number of times. V usage is TRBV4-3 and J usage is TRBJ2-3; 10 nucleotides align to TRBD2. Trimming took 1 base from V and 6 from J; bases not matched to a gene: 4. The CDR3 length is 15 residues. Germline-derived CDR1 and CDR2 are LGHNA and YSLEER. The CDR3 region has the DNA TGCGCCAGCAGCCAAGGTCGGACTAGCGGTGATACGCAGTATTTT. It is translated as CASSQGRTSGDTQYF.

This chain links TRBV7-2 with TRBJ1-5; 9 bases agree with TRBD1. The CDR3 has 13 residues. V shed 5 bases, J shed 6 bases, and the junction held 2 bases outside the gene matches. In germline, CDR1 is SGHTA, CDR2 FQGNSA. CDR3 in DNA: TGTGCCAGCAGCCCACAGGGGGCTCAGCCCCAGCATTTT. Protein sequence: CASSPQGAQPQHF.

The chain recombines TRBV24-1 with TRBJ2-1, with 9 bases fitting TRBD2. The CDR3 is made up of 14 amino acids. V was pared by 7 bases and J by 10 bases, with 10 bases of the junction left unmatched. CDR1 is KGHDR and CDR2 is SFDVKD in the germline V gene. CDR3 sequence: CATRSGGPTSEQFF. Here the CDR3 DNA reads TGTGCCACCAGGAGCGGGGGGCCTACGTCAGAGCAGTTCTTC.

Many counts were recorded for this clonotype. The chain links TRBV7-8 to TRBJ1-5; the D is unclear. This CDR3 has 14 amino acids. Trimming took off 1 base at V and 1 base at J, with 5 bases between the two ends. CDR1 SGHVS and CDR2 FQNEAQ come from the germline V gene. Here the CDR3 DNA reads TGTGCCAGCAGCTTAGAGGCCAGCAATCAGCCCCAGCATTTT. Protein: CASSLEASNQPQHF. The complete variable domain, with remaining parts taken from reference TRBV7-8 and TRBJ1-5, reads GAGVSQSPRYKVAKRGQDVALRCDPISGHVSLFWYQQALGQGPEFLTYFQNEAQLDKSGLPSDRFFAERPEGSVSTLKIQRTQQEDSAVYLCASSLEASNQPQHFGDGTRLSIL.

This clonotype was found many times. V gene TRBV7-8 combines with J gene TRBJ2-5, with TRBD1 matching over 9 bases. Trimming took 4 bases from V and 5 from J; bases not matched to a gene: 5. The CDR3 loop spans 14 amino acids. Germline assignment: CDR1 SGHVS and CDR2 FQNEAQ. CDR3 in DNA: TGTGCCAGCAGCTCTACAGGGGGCCGGGAGACCCAGTACTTC. Translating it yields CASSSTGGRETQYF.

This clonotype occurred a few times. The chain employs TRBV15 and TRBJ2-7; perhaps TRBD2 as D (7 bases). The CDR3 spans 16 residues. CDR1 and CDR2 from the germline V gene are LNHNV and YYDKDF (reference sequence). Deletions cut 2 bases from V and 0 bases from J, with 14 bases between. The DNA of the CDR3 is TGTGCCACCAGCAGATCGAGGGGGGGCACCTCCTACGAGCAGTACTTC. Translation: CATSRSRGGTSYEQYF.

J is TRBJ1-2 and V is TRBV12-3 or TRBV12-4; the D is unclear. The CDR3 covers 13 residues. V lost 5 bases and J 4 bases, leaving 11 bases between the germline ends. CDR3 bases: TGTGCCAGCAGTCCCCAGGCAGGCTATGGCTACACCTTC. Its protein is CASSPQAGYGYTF.

This clonotype was observed at least ten times. The chain's CDR3 is CASSLEVLTDTQYF. CDR3 sequence (DNA): TGTGCCAGCAGCTTAGAGGTCTTAACAGATACGCAGTATTTT. The chain links TRBV7-2 to TRBJ2-3; no clear D. Germline V gene lookup returns CDR1 SGHTA and CDR2 FQGNSA. The CDR3 loop spans 14 amino acids. With 1 base removed from V and 3 bases from J, the gap between germline ends came to 8 bases.

In this sample, this clonotype turned up many times. The V call is TRBV7-3, the J call TRBJ2-1; D possibly corresponds to TRBD1 (6 bases). V lost 1 base and J lost 6, with 25 bases in between. The germline CDR1 and CDR2 sequences are SGHTA and FQGTGA. CDR3 size: 19 residues. Here the CDR3 reads CASSLIGFRTDVLSNEQFF. CDR3 sequence (DNA): TGTGCCAGCAGCTTAATCGGTTTTAGGACAGATGTATTGAGCAATGAGCAGTTCTTC.

This clonotype was detected only a few times. The V and J genes are TRBV25-1 and TRBJ2-7, with 9 bases fitting TRBD1. Germline values: CDR1 MGHDK, CDR2 SYGVNS. The J segment lost 3 bases and the V segment lost 4 bases, leaving 4 bases of the junction unmatched. The CDR3 length is 14 residues. This chain's CDR3 is CASSAGTGHYEQYF. The CDR3 DNA sequence: TGTGCCAGCAGTGCAGGGACAGGGCACTACGAGCAGTACTTC.

This clonotype was detected only a few times. The rearrangement joins TRBV27 to TRBJ1-2; maybe TRBD1 (5 bases). V lost 6 bases and J lost 8, with 10 bases in between. The CDR3 has 11 residues. Germline V lookup: CDR1 MNHEY, CDR2 SMNVEV (reference sequence). The CDR3 spells CASRSGFGYTF. In DNA form, the CDR3 reads TGTGCCAGCAGGTCAGGGTTCGGCTACACCTTC.

The V call is TRBV6-5, the J call TRBJ1-2; 9 positions match TRBD1. Per germline, CDR1 MNHEY and CDR2 SVGAGI. With 2 bases clipped from V and 9 bases from J, the junction kept 7 bases outside the gene matches. There are 14 residues in the CDR3. The CDR3 protein is CASSYQSGTGRYTF. The CDR3 DNA reads as TGTGCCAGCAGTTACCAATCCGGGACAGGGCGCTACACCTTC.